Here is one TCR beta chain with its context. These data are taken from a study of regulatory T cells in long-lasting Graves disease. Trimming took 0 bases from V and 4 from J, leaving 10 bases between them. The V gene's germline CDR1 is LGHNA and CDR2 YNFKEQ. The CDR3 has 15 residues. HTBI primers from iRepertoire and Arm-PCR of CDR3 regions yielded the TCR beta libraries. TCRdb processed the multiplex PCR reads anew with MiXCR; each CDR3 protein has one entry. The sample includes 400,000 to 500,000 distinct CDR3 sequences, about 16% of them seen just once. Time point here: newly diagnosed GD, antithyroid drugs for less than 3 months. The TCR library used RNA extracted from PBMCs. Clinicians diagnosed Graves' disease using American Thyroid Association guidelines. These data also formed part of another study, on T cells in Graves' hyperthyroidism and ophthalmopathy. This second study notes: The study based diagnoses on clinical symptoms, serum thyroxine and TRAb, thyroid ultrasound and orbital computed tomography.

The V and J genes are TRBV4-2 and TRBJ2-1; tentatively, D is TRBD2 (5 bases). The sequence was collected from a woman aged 25 to 45 with Graves disease. This specimen consisted of peripheral blood mononuclear cells (PBMCs), obtained at new diagnosis, from a patient treated with antithyroid drugs. The CDR3 sequence: CASSQDRLAYNEQFF. CDR3 coding DNA: TGTGCCAGCAGCCAAGATAGGCTAGCTTACAATGAGCAGTTCTTC.